The entry below gives a single TCR beta chain sequence along with its context. The antigen this receptor binds is unknown. Base qualities are not at hand, and no much larger clone is one base apart. TCRbeta CDR3 regions were amplified from genomic DNA by means of the immunoSEQ Assay, a bias-controlled multiplex PCR. On the study's bioinformatics: The number of nucleated cells in each sample was estimated from the amplification of reference gene primers within the assay. Sequence reads were collapsed and filtered to measure the absolute abundance of every unique TCRbeta CDR3 rearrangement. For each sample, productive Simpson clonality was calculated by taking the square root of Simpson's diversity index across productive rearrangements. In TCRdb, the immuneACCESS table is reduced to in-frame sequences with V and J assigned. These tables do not hold every clone; where another copy was compared, an unresolved V gene accounts for under half, and the others remain unexplained. Clone size and V and J calls were adopted from that table, with D and trimming inferred from the DNA. This sample holds about 160,000 clones; roughly 84% were observed only once. The ten largest clonotypes hold around 7% of the sample.

CDR1 and CDR2 are drawn from the germline V gene: ENHRY, SYGVKD. The CDR3, from cysteine to phenylalanine, totals 15 residues. Just the 45-base CDR3 DNA is kept, in frame starting at base 1. Compared with germline, V lacks 7 bases and J lacks 0 bases; bases without a gene match: 8. The data originate from a study of blood T cell repertoires in COVID-19 (dated by TCRdb to 2020 to 2021). Some background on the complete study: Samples covering the acute and convalescent phases of COVID-19 were provided by collaborators in the United States, Italy and Spain. The prospective study material was composed of cDNA or gDNA derived from T cells, B-cell-depleted T cells, or PBMCs. Deeply sampled blood TCRbeta repertoires from subjects exposed to, actively infected with, or recovered from COVID-19 were included in the dataset. The repertoires were made available in a free public database intended to serve as a resource for research on the immune response to SARS-CoV-2. Samples came from the ongoing ImmuneRACE study (first 160 participants) plus 1,254 subjects from 6 global collaborators. A de-identified subject ID, COVID-19 status, age in years and sex were almost always included in the sample metadata. Where available, HLA class I and class II types were taken from metadata supplied by the sample provider and were not determined by assay-based typing. Findings and caveats that apply to the study as a whole: How much clinical and demographic metadata was included differed by source and by participant, and the metadata was provided uncurated.

In the prospective study, participants were roughly 18 to 100 years old, resided in about two dozen geographic areas of the United States, and were enrolled through a virtual design. In the prospective study, participants were assigned to cohorts based on the clinical history participants reported in a screening survey and a study questionnaire. For ImmuneRACE Cohort 3, a participant was defined as recovered based on two consecutive negative NP/OP PCR tests, clearance by a healthcare professional, or resolution of symptoms. Mobile phlebotomists in the prospective study collected whole blood, serum and a nasopharyngeal or oropharyngeal swab from every participant. Over a roughly two-month period, participants in the prospective study had the option of providing additional blood draws and questionnaires. Prospective study blood samples were shipped either frozen or at room temperature before DNA extraction.

This sequence was found in a woman between 50 and 59 years old who had recovered from COVID-19. Here the chain combines TRBV10-3 and TRBJ1-1; the central 7 bases match TRBD1. Sequencing was carried out using PBMCs or T cells enriched from blood (not recorded which). The CDR3 protein: CAIKAETGMNTEAFF. Read as DNA, the sequence is TGTGCCATCAAAGCAGAGACAGGGATGAACACTGAAGCTTTCTTT.